Below, 27 T cell receptor beta chains from the same sample are listed, as sequenced in a study of response to subunit inactivated influenza vaccine. TCRdb re-derived calls from the RT-PCR reads in MiXCR, one entry per CDR3 protein. The top ten clones hold 2.5% to 3% of a sample with about 540,000 distinct CDR3 sequences, less than 25% of them seen once. This sample was also put to use in a study of T cells expressing NK-cell markers. That work states: The TCR beta cDNA came from 5'RACE template switching with UMIs.

The material was CD4+ T cells sorted from PBMCs, obtained about 13 days after vaccination. The receptors were sampled from a man over 45 who received an inactivated influenza vaccine.

This clonotype has a handful of counts. CDR3 coding DNA: TGCAGTGCTCCGGGACAGTCTGGCTCTGAAGCTTTCTTT. It is translated as CSAPGQSGSEAFF. J is TRBJ1-1 and V is TRBV20-1; TRBD1 matches 7 bases. V lost 5 bases and J lost 6; bases outside the gene matches: 9. From germline, CDR1 is DFQATT and CDR2 SNEGSKA (reference sequence). The CDR3 loop spans 13 amino acids.

The rearrangement links TRBV5-1 to TRBJ2-5; D is ambiguous. V lost 2 bases, J lost 2 bases, and 7 bases lay in between. The CDR3 loop spans 13 amino acids. From germline, CDR1 is SGHRS and CDR2 YFSETQ. The CDR3 region is CASSFALQETQYF. In DNA form, the CDR3 reads TGCGCCAGCAGCTTCGCTCTTCAAGAGACCCAGTACTTC.

This clonotype was detected a few times. The chain recombines TRBV28 with TRBJ1-2; D is unresolved. Looked up from germline, CDR1 is MDHEN and CDR2 is SYDVKM. The V gene lost 3 bases and the J gene lost 8 bases, with 13 bases spanning the gap. CDR3 length equals 13 residues. The chain's CDR3 is CASSLKTSRGYTF. The DNA for the CDR3 is TGTGCCAGCAGTTTGAAGACATCCCGGGGCTACACCTTC.

The chain recombines TRBV10-3 with TRBJ2-3, with D perhaps matching TRBD2 (6 bases). Trimming removed 2 bases from V and 2 bases from J, with 17 bases in between. The length of the CDR3 is 17 residues. CDR1 ENHRY and CDR2 SYGVKD come from the germline V gene. Written as DNA, the CDR3 is TGTGCCATCAGTGAGAAAAACCTGCCGGGAGCCACAGATACGCAGTATTTT. This sequence encodes CAISEKNLPGATDTQYF.

V usage is TRBV29-1 and J usage is TRBJ2-3; 13 bases align to TRBD2. Looked up from germline, CDR1 is SQVTM and CDR2 is ANQGSEA. The CDR3 is made up of 16 amino acids. With 4 bases clipped from V and 1 base from J, the junction kept 5 bases outside the gene matches. CDR3 loop: CSVGGLAGAGTDTQYF. The CDR3 nucleotides read TGCAGCGTTGGCGGACTAGCGGGAGCTGGCACAGATACGCAGTATTTT.

This chain joins TRBV10-2 and TRBJ1-1; no definite D call. Germline V gene data show CDR1 as WSHSY and CDR2 as SAAADI. The CDR3 has 12 amino acids. V lost 3 bases and J lost 8, with 10 bases in between. The CDR3 DNA is TGCGCCAGCAGTGAACAAGGAGAGGAAGCTTTCTTT. It encodes CASSEQGEEAFF.

There are a few counts of this clonotype. The rearrangement links TRBV5-1 to TRBJ2-2; D unclear. Germline-derived CDR1 and CDR2 are SGHRS and YFSETQ. This CDR3 contains 14 residues. The V and J ends lost 0 bases and 6 bases respectively, with 9 bases between them. In DNA form, the CDR3 reads TGCGCCAGCAGCTTGGACCGAAAGGCCGGGGAGCTGTTTTTT. Protein product: CASSLDRKAGELFF.

The rearrangement links TRBV6-1 to TRBJ2-7; 8 nucleotides align to TRBD2. The germline gives CDR1 MNHNS, CDR2 SASEGT. The length of the CDR3 is 15 residues. The V segment lost 0 bases and the J segment 7 bases; nucleotides outside the gene matches: 8. CDR3 DNA: TGTGCCAGCAGTGAAGCTAGCGGGAAAACGGGGGAGCAGTACTTC. This encodes CASSEASGKTGEQYF.

The V gene is TRBV3-1, the J gene TRBJ2-1, with 10 positions matching TRBD2. Looked up from germline, CDR1 is LGHDT and CDR2 is YNNKEL (reference sequence). Losses at the gene ends were 0 bases for V and 10 bases for J; bases not matched to a gene: 18. This CDR3 is built from 19 residues. The CDR3 here is CASSQESTSAGGPGGEQFF. The CDR3 DNA reads as TGTGCCAGCAGCCAAGAATCAACCTCAGCGGGAGGGCCCGGGGGGGAGCAGTTCTTC.

This clonotype was seen only a few times. V usage is TRBV7-8 and J usage is TRBJ2-7; no clear D. The CDR3 is made up of 15 amino acids. V lost 1 base and J lost 2, with 12 bases in between. Germline V gene lookup returns CDR1 SGHVS and CDR2 FQNEAQ. CDR3 protein: CASSLGIDRTYEQYF. CDR3 nucleotides: TGTGCCAGCAGCTTAGGTATCGACCGTACCTACGAGCAGTACTTC.

This chain connects TRBV20-1 to TRBJ2-1; D unclear. V was cut by 0 bases and J by 1 base, with 10 bases left in between. Germline V gene sequence: CDR1 DFQATT, CDR2 SNEGSKA (reference sequence). The CDR3 loop spans 15 amino acids. The CDR3 reads CSARDRIGSYNEQFF. Written as DNA, the CDR3 is TGCAGTGCTAGAGATCGGATCGGGTCCTACAATGAGCAGTTCTTC.

This clonotype was counted ten times or more. V gene TRBV12-3 or TRBV12-4 combines with J gene TRBJ2-2; 7 bases are a match to TRBD2. CDR3 length: 14 amino acids. Trimming took 7 bases from V and 0 from J; bases not matched to a gene: 2. CDR3 nucleotide sequence: TGTGCCAGCAAAGGACTAGCGAACACCGGGGAGCTGTTTTTT. Protein: CASKGLANTGELFF.

Regarding this clonotype: Possible read error: a much larger clone is one base away. V and J are TRBV5-4 and TRBJ2-2; no definite D call. Trimming removed 5 bases from V and 7 bases from J, with 12 bases in between. This CDR3 is built from 13 residues. CDR1 is SGHNT and CDR2 is YYREEE in the germline V gene (reference sequence). CDR3 sequence: CASSLTVVGELFF. The CDR3 DNA reads as TGTGCCAGCAGTTTAACGGTGGTCGGGGAGCTGTTTTTT.

The chain is built from TRBV29-1 and TRBJ2-5; 9 nucleotides line up with TRBD1. This CDR3 region has 14 residues. V was pared by 7 bases and J by 5 bases, with 11 bases of the junction left unmatched. The germline gives CDR1 SQVTM, CDR2 ANQGSEA. Here the CDR3 DNA reads TGCAGCGCAACCACAGGGGGCTTAGCGGAGACCCAGTACTTC. Protein: CSATTGGLAETQYF.

The chain couples TRBV20-1 to TRBJ2-1, with D hard to call. The V end was cut by 0 bases, the J end by 6 bases, with 15 bases between. There are 15 residues in the CDR3. Germline CDR1 DFQATT, CDR2 SNEGSKA (reference sequence). CDR3 region: CSARDHLLSLNEQFF. As DNA, the CDR3 is TGCAGTGCTAGAGATCACCTCCTCAGCCTCAATGAGCAGTTCTTC.

This clonotype was seen ten or more times. The J gene is TRBJ1-2, the V gene TRBV5-6, with a tentative D call TRBD1 (5 bases). Germline V gene sequence: CDR1 SGHDT, CDR2 YYEEEE. V was clipped by 5 bases and J by 0 bases, with 17 bases between them. The CDR3 runs to 16 residues. Written as DNA, the CDR3 is TGTGCCAGCAGTCCTCGTGTGAGGGGTGCTAACTATGGCTACACCTTC. Amino acids: CASSPRVRGANYGYTF.

The rearrangement links TRBV5-5 to TRBJ1-5; 8 bases map to TRBD1. The junction had 2 bases not matched to a gene; V was cut back by 3 bases and J by 3 bases. CDR1 and CDR2 (germline): SGHKS, YYEKEE (reference sequence). The CDR3 consists of 14 residues. CDR3 sequence (DNA): TGTGCCAGCAGCTGGACAGGGAACAATCAGCCCCAGCATTTT. Its protein is CASSWTGNNQPQHF.

This clonotype came up many times. The rearrangement uses TRBV5-1 and TRBJ2-2; no reliable D call. The V end was cut by 0 bases, the J end by 5 bases, with 5 bases between. This CDR3 is built from 13 residues. Germline loops: CDR1 SGHRS, CDR2 YFSETQ. CDR3 amino acids: CASSLGETGELFF. CDR3 coding DNA: TGCGCCAGCAGCTTGGGAGAAACCGGGGAGCTGTTTTTT.

This sequence joins TRBV3-1 and TRBJ2-4; 10 nucleotides align to TRBD2. The CDR3 is 16 amino acids. Per germline, CDR1 LGHDT and CDR2 YNNKEL (reference sequence). J was trimmed by 4 bases and V by 2 bases; bases with no gene match: 5. In nucleotides, the CDR3 is TGTGCCAGCAGCCAACCGGCACTAGCGGGAAAAAACATTCAGTACTTC. This translates into CASSQPALAGKNIQYF.

This clonotype was observed a few times. The rearrangement joins TRBV11-2 to TRBJ2-3, with D unclear. Germline V gives CDR1 SGHAT, CDR2 FQNNGV. This CDR3 is built from 16 residues. The ends were cut back, 2 bases at V and 0 bases at J, with 12 bases in the middle. The CDR3 spells CASSLSFTVSTDTQYF. CDR3 DNA sequence: TGTGCCAGCAGCTTATCGTTTACAGTTAGCACAGATACGCAGTATTTT.

The chain is built from TRBV20-1 and TRBJ2-1, with 8 positions matching TRBD1. CDR1 is DFQATT, CDR2 SNEGSKA, per germline (reference sequence). Unmatched junction bases numbered 7, after V lost 6 bases and J lost 3 bases. The CDR3 length is 14 residues. The CDR3, as DNA: TGCAGTGCACTGACAGGGGAGTTCTACAATGAGCAGTTCTTC. Amino acids: CSALTGEFYNEQFF.

This chain connects TRBV4-1 to TRBJ2-5; D not certain. This CDR3 is built from 14 residues. Germline V gene lookup returns CDR1 MGHRA and CDR2 YSYEKL. V was trimmed by 3 bases and J by 5 bases, leaving 13 bases between them. Written as DNA, the CDR3 is TGCGCCAGCAGCCACCCGACCTCATGGGAGACCCAGTACTTC. Translated: CASSHPTSWETQYF.

This clonotype appeared many times. The chain combines TRBV5-1 with TRBJ1-2; D unresolved. Germline lookup yields CDR1 SGHRS and CDR2 YFSETQ. Trimming left V 0 bases short and J 8 bases short, with 11 bases between. CDR3 length: 13 residues. This CDR3 is CASSLGGSGGYTF. The DNA for the CDR3 is TGCGCCAGCAGCTTGGGGGGATCTGGCGGCTACACCTTC.

The rearrangement links TRBV7-9 to TRBJ2-3; D possibly corresponds to TRBD2 (5 bases). The CDR3 has 15 residues. The germline gives CDR1 SEHNR, CDR2 FQNEAQ (reference sequence). Trimming left V 2 bases short and J 0 bases short, with 9 bases between. The DNA of the CDR3 is TGTGCCAGCAGCTTAACGCCGGGGAGCACAGATACGCAGTATTTT. It codes for CASSLTPGSTDTQYF.

This chain links TRBV18 with TRBJ2-7; 9 bases are shared with TRBD2. V lost 5 bases to trimming and J lost 5 bases; unmatched junction nucleotides: 7. This CDR3 spans 14 amino acids. Germline CDR1 reads KGHSH; CDR2 reads LQKENI. CDR3 residues: CASSATSGRDEQYF. CDR3 in DNA: TGTGCCAGCTCAGCGACTAGCGGCCGCGACGAGCAGTACTTC.

This clonotype occurred a few times. The chain recombines TRBV20-1 with TRBJ2-4, with D perhaps matching TRBD1 (5 bases). CDR3 length: 16 residues. V shed 0 bases and J shed 8 bases, with 20 bases lying between them. The germline V gene encodes CDR1 DFQATT and CDR2 SNEGSKA (reference sequence). The CDR3 sequence is CSARDPVGQGWDIQYF. Here the CDR3 DNA reads TGCAGTGCTAGAGATCCGGTGGGGCAGGGATGGGACATTCAGTACTTC.

In its sample, this clonotype was seen a few times. This chain connects TRBV5-6 to TRBJ1-2; 7 positions agree with TRBD1. Germline V gene lookup returns CDR1 SGHDT and CDR2 YYEEEE. CDR3 length: 15 amino acids. J gave up 2 bases and V 1 base, and 5 bases lay outside the gene matches. The CDR3 loop is CASSLSGRGNYGYTF. The CDR3 nucleotides read TGTGCCAGCAGCTTGTCGGGCAGGGGGAACTATGGCTACACCTTC.